This T cell receptor (beta chain) was sequenced in a study of cytomegalovirus exposure and HLA in healthy donors. The wider study: A prior study identified approximately 120 million unique TCR beta sequences from around 180 million T cells.

With regard to this clone: Its antigen is not identified.

PCR primers comprised 60 Vbeta and 13 Jbeta primers. Here immunoSEQ multiplex PCR was the method, and the copy in TCRdb shows in-frame clones only, minus some. The sample has roughly 150,000 clones; around 80% are singletons. General study results and limits: The classifier was said to identify cytomegalovirus status with high specificity and sensitivity. 164 TCR beta chains were listed as cytomegalovirus-associated.

The source of this sequence is a female donor in good health and CMV-seronegative. The sample consisted of PBMCs.

DNA of the CDR3: TGTGCCAGCAGCGGCGGACCCACGGGAGTTGGGAATGAGCAGTTCTTC. Translated, it gives CASSGGPTGVGNEQFF. J is TRBJ2-1 and V is TRBV9; possible D gene TRBD2, 6 bases. The V end was cut by 3 bases, the J end by 7 bases, with 20 bases between. Germline assignment: CDR1 SGDLS and CDR2 YYNGEE. The CDR3 is 16 amino acids.